This TCR beta chain stems from a study of cytomegalovirus exposure and HLA in healthy donors. Use of 60 Vbeta and 13 Jbeta primers characterized the PCR. Sequencing used immunoSEQ multiplex PCR; TCRdb keeps in-frame clones, though not all of them. The top ten hold approximately 1.6% of the sample, which has 150,000 to 200,000 clones, 82% seen once. This clone was recorded once. Its target is not known. Study-wide points: The authors assumed roughly uniform sequencing depth across donors for presence/absence analyses. Equally common other TCR beta chains were less clonally expanded than HLA-associated ones, a later analysis found.

V dropped 5 bases and J dropped 4 bases, with 15 bases sitting between them. This CDR3 spans 15 amino acids. The germline gives CDR1 SEHNR, CDR2 FQNEAQ (reference sequence). The chain combines TRBV7-9 with TRBJ1-5; perhaps TRBD1 as D (5 bases). The specimen sequenced was PBMCs. This clonotype originated in a girl between 5 and 17 years old in good health and CMV-seropositive. The CDR3 is CASSPVGGMNQPQHF. CDR3 bases: TGTGCCAGCAGCCCAGTCGGGGGGATGAATCAGCCCCAGCATTTT. The whole variable domain, filled in from reference TRBV7-9 and TRBJ1-5, reads DTGVSQNPRHKITKRGQNVTFRCDPISEHNRLYWYRQTLGQGPEFLTYFQNEAQLEKSRLLSDRFSAERPKGSFSTLEIQRTEQGDSAMYLCASSPVGGMNQPQHFGDGTRLSIL.